The clone carrying this TCR beta chain was picked up a small number of times. These data originate in a study of blood T cell repertoires in COVID-19. On the study more broadly: Samples came from the United States, Italy and Spain, spanning acute and convalescent COVID-19.

The data were produced by immunoSEQ multiplex PCR, yet TCRdb's version contains in-frame clones alone and is incomplete. This table holds about 140,000 clones, about 80% found once. CDR1 and CDR2 from the germline V gene are LNHDA and SQIVND (reference sequence). CDR3 length: 14 residues. Trimming shortened V by 6 bases and J by 5 bases, and 16 bases separated the two germline ends. The rearrangement joins TRBV19 to TRBJ1-2, with D perhaps matching TRBD1 (6 bases). The TCR comes from a woman aged 60-75 years with acute or convalescent COVID-19. The sequencing sample was made of peripheral blood. The CDR3 DNA sequence: TGTGCCAGTAGCGGGACCCTCAGGGGTTATGGCTACACCTTC. Its translation is CASSGTLRGYGYTF.